These 23 T cell receptor beta chains share one sample of origin, sequenced in a study of tumor and adjacent non-tumor tissue in lung cancer. The template was RNA from unsorted bulk tissue. TCRbeta libraries were built with three rounds of nested PCR, modified from ARM-PCR. TCRdb itself ran the multiplex PCR reads through MiXCR, one entry per CDR3 protein. The table shows roughly 65,000 distinct CDR3 sequences, with just under 60% occurring only once. The sequenced sample consisted of lung tumor tissue. These receptors all stem from a man in his fifties or sixties with non-small cell lung cancer.

This clonotype was found many times. The gene calls are TRBV19 and TRBJ2-1; 7 bases are a match to TRBD1. Germline CDR1 reads LNHDA; CDR2 reads SQIVND (reference sequence). This CDR3 comprises 14 residues. V was pared by 1 base and J by 9 bases, with 6 bases of the junction left unmatched. Here the CDR3 DNA reads TGTGCCAGTAGTATAGCCGGGACAGTTGGTGAGCAGTTCTTC. Its translation: CASSIAGTVGEQFF.

The chain has TRBV2 and TRBJ2-7; unclear D gene. Between the trimmed V and J ends, which lost 1 base and 5 bases, there was a span of 9 bases. Germline V lookup: CDR1 SNHLY, CDR2 FYNNEI. This CDR3 contains 13 residues. The CDR3 protein is CASSEENWDEQYF. DNA of the CDR3: TGTGCCAGCAGTGAAGAGAACTGGGACGAGCAGTACTTC.

This clonotype was seen once. A much larger clone lies a single base off, so this may be a read error. The J gene is TRBJ2-3, the V gene TRBV10-1; 8 bases agree with TRBD1. The V segment lost 5 bases and the J segment 1 base; nucleotides outside the gene matches: 5. The CDR3 spans 15 residues. CDR1 is WNHNN and CDR2 is SYGVQD in the germline V gene (reference sequence). CDR3 nucleotide sequence: TGCGCCAGCAGTATGGACAGGGAACGCACAGATACGCAGTATTTT. Amino acids: CASSMDRERTDTQYF.

About this clonotype itself: A much larger clone differs from this one at a single base, so this may be a read error. The rearrangement joins TRBV6-5 to TRBJ2-2, with a weak D call TRBD1 (6 bases). Germline CDR1 and CDR2: MNHEY and SVGAGI. CDR3 length: 15 amino acids. CDR3 sequence: CVSSYKPRGTGELFF. CDR3 nucleotides: TGTGTCAGCAGTTACAAGCCCAGGGGCACCGGGGAGCTGTTTTTT.

By sample fraction, this clonotype is medium-sized. The V call is TRBV11-2, the J call TRBJ2-1, with a possible D match to TRBD2 (6 bases). Trimming removed 3 bases from V and 3 bases from J, with 15 bases in between. CDR3 length equals 16 residues. CDR1 and CDR2 (germline): SGHAT, FQNNGV. This chain's CDR3 is CASSLEGPLDYNEQFF. CDR3 sequence (DNA): TGTGCCAGCAGCTTGGAGGGACCGTTAGACTACAATGAGCAGTTCTTC. The whole variable domain, remainder taken from reference TRBV11-2 and TRBJ2-1, is EAGVAQSPRYKIIEKRQSVAFWCNPISGHATLYWYQQILGQGPKLLIQFQNNGVVDDSQLPKDRFSAERLKGVDSTLKIQPAKLEDSAVYLCASSLEGPLDYNEQFFGPGTRLTVL.

The chain combines TRBV12-3 or TRBV12-4 with TRBJ2-3; D possibly corresponds to TRBD1 (6 bases). Trimming cost V 6 bases and J 4 bases, with 17 bases left between them. The CDR3 extends over 15 amino acids. The CDR3 is CASSRTGMGADTQYF. CDR3 coding DNA: TGTGCCAGCAGCCGAACAGGGATGGGCGCAGATACGCAGTATTTT.

Worth noting for this clonotype: A read error may account for a junction end that differs from germline. The chain is built from TRBV14 and TRBJ2-1; D call uncertain. The CDR3 extends over 16 amino acids. The V gene's germline CDR1 is SGHDN and CDR2 FVKESK. This CDR3 is CASSQEIGSSYNERFF. The CDR3 nucleotides are TGTGCCAGCAGCCAAGAAATAGGCAGCTCCTACAATGAGCGGTTCTTC.

As for this clonotype: One end of the junction is discordant with germline, which a read error may explain. V and J are TRBV12-3 or TRBV12-4 and TRBJ1-6; D uncertain. The CDR3 contains 14 residues. CDR3 bases: TGTACCAGCAATTTAGAGGCATGGAATTCACCCCTCCACTTT. This translates into CTSNLEAWNSPLHF.

For this clonotype: Its ends do not fully match the called genes, so a read error is possible. This chain uses TRBV2 with TRBJ2-1, with a possible D match to TRBD1 (6 bases). This CDR3 is built from 14 residues. From germline, CDR1 is SNHLY and CDR2 FYNNEI. The CDR3 protein is CASSDRGDYSEQFF. In DNA, the CDR3 is TGTGCCAGCAGTGACAGGGGTGATTACAGTGAGCAGTTCTTC. Combining the CDR3 with reference TRBV2 and TRBJ2-1 gives the whole variable domain EPEVTQTPSHQVTQMGQEVILRCVPISNHLYFYWYRQILGQKVEFLVSFYNNEISEKSEIFDDQFSVERPDGSNFTLKIRSTKLEDSAMYFCASSDRGDYSEQFFGPGTRLTVL.

This clonotype has ten or more counts. This chain uses TRBV12-3 or TRBV12-4 with TRBJ2-7, with D perhaps matching TRBD2 (7 bases). The CDR3 runs to 15 residues. Trimming cost V 0 bases and J 0 bases, with 9 bases left between them. In DNA form, the CDR3 reads TGTGCCAGCAGTTTAGCGCGGGGGCCCTCCTACGAGCAGTACTTC. It is translated as CASSLARGPSYEQYF.

Comments on this clonotype: One end of the junction does not line up with germline, which may come from a read error. The chain uses TRBV4-1 and TRBJ2-1, with D possibly being TRBD2 (6 bases). CDR1 MGHRA and CDR2 YSYEKL come from the germline V gene. The CDR3 spans 15 residues. The CDR3 region is CASNQVGSSYNEQFF. CDR3 DNA: TGCGCCAGCAACCAAGTCGGGAGCTCCTACAACGAGCAGTTCTTC.

The chain has TRBV7-2 and TRBJ2-2, with D perhaps TRBD1 (6 bases). Per the germline V gene, CDR1 is SGHTA and CDR2 is FQGNSA. This CDR3 contains 13 residues. V dropped 5 bases and J dropped 9 bases, with 13 bases sitting between them. The CDR3 nucleotides are TGTGCCAGCAGCGTACAGGGTTACTGGGAGCTGTTTTTT. Translating gives CASSVQGYWELFF. Together with reference TRBV7-2 and TRBJ2-2, the CDR3 gives the full variable domain: GAGVSQSPSNKVTEKGKDVELRCDPISGHTALYWYRQSLGQGLEFLIYFQGNSAPDKSGLPSDRFSAERTGGSVSTLTIQRTQQEDSAVYLCASSVQGYWELFFGEGSRLTVL.

To note about this clonotype: A read error may be the cause here, since a much bigger clone is one base away. V usage is TRBV12-3 or TRBV12-4 and J usage is TRBJ1-1, with TRBD1 matching 8 bases. The CDR3 consists of 15 residues. CDR3 protein: CASSLSTGVNTEASF. CDR3 DNA sequence: TGTGCCAGCAGTTTATCGACAGGGGTGAACACTGAAGCTTCCTTT.

This clonotype appeared a few times. The genes are TRBV20-1 and TRBJ2-7; D may be TRBD1 or TRBD2 (5 bases each). Trimming removed 6 bases at V and 3 bases at J, with 18 bases between. The CDR3 is 14 amino acids. Per germline, CDR1 DFQATT and CDR2 SNEGSKA (reference sequence). The CDR3 here is CSAPVGTGNYEQYF. CDR3 sequence (DNA): TGCAGTGCCCCCGTGGGGACGGGGAACTACGAGCAGTACTTC.

Worth noting for this clonotype: This may arise from a read error, as a much more abundant clone is one base away. The CDR3 nucleotides are TGCAGTGCAGGACAGTGGGATGAAGCTTTCTTT. It is translated as CSAGQWDEAFF. This chain joins TRBV20-1 and TRBJ1-1, with TRBD1 as a possible D gene (6 bases). Germline-derived CDR1 and CDR2 are DFQATT and SNEGSKA (reference sequence). The CDR3 consists of 11 residues. The V gene lost 6 bases and the J gene lost 7 bases, with 12 bases spanning the gap.

As concerns this clonotype: The conserved final phenylalanine or tryptophan is absent from the CDR3, which likely points to a read error. The chain joins TRBV5-4 to TRBJ1-2, with TRBD1 identical over 10 bases. This CDR3 comprises 16 residues. Germline V lookup: CDR1 SGHNT, CDR2 YYREEE (reference sequence). Losses at the gene ends were 4 bases for V and 4 bases for J; bases not matched to a gene: 10. In DNA, the CDR3 is TGTGCCAGCAGCCCTGCACAGGGACAGGGGAGCTATGGCTACACCTAC. As protein: CASSPAQGQGSYGYTY.

This chain connects TRBV11-2 to TRBJ2-5; D is unresolved. CDR1 SGHAT and CDR2 FQNNGV come from the germline V gene. Trimming took off 4 bases at V and 4 bases at J, with 7 bases between the two ends. The CDR3 runs to 12 residues. The CDR3 nucleotides are TGTGCCAGCAGCTCACCGACAGAGACCCAGTACTTC. Protein sequence: CASSSPTETQYF.

This clonotype was found many times. The chain links TRBV5-6 to TRBJ2-2; 10 nucleotides match TRBD1. In germline, CDR1 is SGHDT, CDR2 YYEEEE. CDR3 length equals 16 residues. J gave up 3 bases and V 2 bases, and 4 bases lay outside the gene matches. CDR3 residues: CASSLVGTGDTGELFF. Written as DNA, the CDR3 is TGTGCCAGCAGCTTAGTCGGGACAGGGGACACCGGGGAGCTGTTTTTT.

The chain joins TRBV5-6 to TRBJ2-7, with D tentatively TRBD1 (6 bases). V was cut by 4 bases and J by 9 bases, with 23 bases left in between. Germline CDR1 and CDR2: SGHDT and YYEEEE. The CDR3 has 15 amino acids. The CDR3 loop reads CASSTFFWGHDRQYF. The CDR3, as DNA: TGTGCCAGCAGCACGTTCTTCTGGGGGCATGACAGGCAGTACTTC. The complete variable domain, with remaining parts taken from reference TRBV5-6 and TRBJ2-7, reads DAGVTQSPTHLIKTRGQQVTLRCSPKSGHDTVSWYQQALGQGPQFIFQYYEEEERQRGNFPDRFSGHQFPNYSSELNVNALLLGDSALYLCASSTFFWGHDRQYFGPGTRLTVT.

This clonotype was observed a handful of times. Being one base from a much bigger clone, this may be a read error. This chain connects TRBV12-3 or TRBV12-4 to TRBJ1-4, with D unresolved. This CDR3 comprises 14 residues. CDR3 in DNA: TGTGCCGGCAGTTTCGGAGGGCTCGAAGGAAAACTGTTTTTT. It specifies CAGSFGGLEGKLFF.

This clonotype was detected only once. No conserved phenylalanine or tryptophan ends this CDR3, so it is likely a read error. This CDR3 reads CASSFVGGYTEQFS. The CDR3 nucleotides read TGTGCCAGCAGTTTCGTGGGGGGGTACACTGAGCAGTTCTCC. The J gene is TRBJ2-1, the V gene TRBV12-3 or TRBV12-4; 7 nucleotides line up with TRBD2. The CDR3 totals 14 residues.

Note on this clonotype: One junction end does not reproduce the germline sequence, and a read error may be involved. In DNA form, the CDR3 reads TGTGCCAGCCGCGGTGAAAAACCGTTCTTT. This encodes CASRGEKPFF. The chain is built from TRBV25-1 and TRBJ1-4; D gene uncertain. The CDR3 has 10 amino acids. Germline V gene data show CDR1 as MGHDK and CDR2 as SYGVNS.

The V gene is TRBV5-1, the J gene TRBJ1-6; possibly TRBD1 for D (5 bases). V was clipped by 4 bases and J by 8 bases, with 10 bases between them. Germline V lookup: CDR1 SGHRS, CDR2 YFSETQ. The CDR3 runs 13 residues. DNA for the CDR3: TGCGCCAGCAGCGGGACGGGTGATTCACCCCTCCACTTT. It is translated as CASSGTGDSPLHF.